This passage covers 26 T cell receptor beta chains from one sample sequenced in a study of blood T cells in healthy people across ages. The authors ran a second PCR of about 7 to 12 cycles using a sample-barcoded 5' primer and a J-beta primer mix. TCRdb independently ran MiXCR on the 5' RACE reads; one entry per CDR3 protein. The data contain hundreds of thousands of distinct CDR3 sequences, about 48% of them seen just once; the ten biggest clones take up about 42%. The material sequenced was blood. The receptors were sampled from a man older than 75 in good health.

CDR3 bases: TGCAGTGCTAGGGGGGCGCGCTACAATGAGCAGTTCTTC. It specifies CSARGARYNEQFF. V and J are TRBV20-1 and TRBJ2-1; D may be TRBD1 (6 bases). CDR1 is DFQATT, CDR2 SNEGSKA, per germline (reference sequence). The V end lost 3 bases, the J end lost 3 bases, and 9 bases lay between the germline ends. The CDR3 spans 13 residues.

V is TRBV25-1 and J is TRBJ2-3, with TRBD1 identical over 7 bases. Losses at the gene ends were 6 bases for V and 5 bases for J; bases not matched to a gene: 11. The germline gives CDR1 MGHDK, CDR2 SYGVNS. This CDR3 region has 15 residues. CDR3 nucleotides: TGTGCCAGCAGGGCCGCGGAGACAGGGATAGATACGCAGTATTTT. It encodes CASRAAETGIDTQYF.

The chain is built from TRBV4-1 and TRBJ2-6; D might be TRBD2 (5 bases). The V gene's germline CDR1 is MGHRA and CDR2 YSYEKL. V shed 4 bases and J shed 0 bases, with 16 bases lying between them. The CDR3 has 18 amino acids. The CDR3 protein is CASSRRVDAGSGANVLTF. CDR3 nucleotides: TGCGCCAGCAGCCGACGGGTTGACGCGGGCTCTGGGGCCAACGTCCTGACTTTC.

This clonotype has more than one count but fewer than ten. The chain couples TRBV5-1 to TRBJ2-5, with D tentatively TRBD1 (6 bases). The V and J ends lost 2 bases and 4 bases respectively, with 15 bases between them. The CDR3 is 15 amino acids. The germline V gene encodes CDR1 SGHRS and CDR2 YFSETQ. CDR3 DNA sequence: TGCGCCAGCAGCTTAGGGGGAAAGGTCGGAGAGACCCAGTACTTC. This sequence encodes CASSLGGKVGETQYF.

The chain couples TRBV28 to TRBJ2-5, with 10 bases identical to TRBD2. Germline-derived CDR1 and CDR2 are MDHEN and SYDVKM. CDR3 length: 15 residues. V gave up 5 bases and J gave up 6 bases; unmatched junction bases: 9. The chain's CDR3 is CASSRASGSKQTQYF. The DNA of the CDR3 is TGTGCCAGCAGTCGGGCTAGCGGGAGTAAGCAGACCCAGTACTTC.

This clonotype came up a few times. The V gene is TRBV6-1, the J gene TRBJ2-4; tentatively, D is TRBD2 (5 bases). The closer fit of TRBJ2-7 to the DNA end suggests the J call may be wrong. From germline, CDR1 is MNHNS and CDR2 SASEGT. This CDR3 contains 13 residues. The CDR3 reads CASGFSSNYEQYF. The DNA of the CDR3 is TGTGCCAGTGGGTTTTCTAGCAACTACGAGCAGTACTTC.

This chain links TRBV20-1 with TRBJ2-7; 10 nucleotides agree with TRBD2. With 6 bases clipped from V and 4 bases from J, the junction kept 12 bases outside the gene matches. The CDR3 sequence is 15 residues long. Germline CDR1 reads DFQATT; CDR2 reads SNEGSKA (reference sequence). The CDR3 coding sequence is TGCAGTGCCCCCCCCTCCAGCGGGAGGGGATACGAGCAGTACTTC. Translation gives CSAPPSSGRGYEQYF.

This sequence joins TRBV2 and TRBJ1-5; D remains unclear. Per the germline V gene, CDR1 is SNHLY and CDR2 is FYNNEI. This CDR3 contains 13 residues. With 4 bases removed from V and 2 bases from J, the gap between germline ends came to 6 bases. In DNA form, the CDR3 reads TGTGCCAGCAGTGTTAGTCGCAATCAGCCCCAGCATTTT. Protein sequence: CASSVSRNQPQHF.

The chain couples TRBV20-1 to TRBJ2-5; tentative D call: TRBD2 (5 bases). The J call is in doubt because the DNA end fits TRBJ2-7 better. Germline V gives CDR1 DFQATT, CDR2 SNEGSKA (reference sequence). This CDR3 comprises 16 residues. The CDR3 DNA reads as TGCAGTGCTAGCCCACGTGGAGCGGTTCCAGCATACGAGCAGTACTTC. Protein sequence: CSASPRGAVPAYEQYF.

This clonotype was observed a few times. The V call is TRBV7-6, the J call TRBJ1-1; D might be TRBD1 (5 bases). The CDR3 consists of 14 residues. The V gene lost 3 bases and the J gene lost 4 bases, with 12 bases spanning the gap. Per germline, CDR1 SGHVS and CDR2 FNYEAQ. CDR3 amino acids: CASSLDTPATEAFF. The CDR3 nucleotides are TGTGCCAGCAGCTTGGACACGCCGGCCACTGAAGCTTTCTTT.

This clonotype was counted only a few times. The chain combines TRBV29-1 with TRBJ2-3; D is undetermined. Germline V gene sequence: CDR1 SQVTM, CDR2 ANQGSEA. The length of the CDR3 is 12 residues. Between the trimmed V and J ends, which lost 0 bases and 5 bases, there was a span of 6 bases. The CDR3 spells CSVEEVLDTQYF. In DNA, the CDR3 is TGCAGCGTTGAAGAGGTGTTAGATACGCAGTATTTT.

The rearrangement uses TRBV20-1 and TRBJ2-1, with 13 bases identical to TRBD2. CDR1 is DFQATT and CDR2 is SNEGSKA in the germline V gene (reference sequence). Trimming at V came to 6 bases and at J to 7 bases, leaving 9 bases not matched to a gene. CDR3 size: 15 residues. In DNA, the CDR3 is TGCAGTGCCAGTAAACTAGCGGGAGGGCAGAATGAGCAGTTCTTC. This encodes CSASKLAGGQNEQFF.

This clonotype appeared once. V gene TRBV5-1 combines with J gene TRBJ2-3; 9 nucleotides line up with TRBD1. CDR1 and CDR2 (germline): SGHRS, YFSETQ. V trimming: 0 bases; J trimming: 14 bases; junction bases outside the gene matches: 16. This CDR3 has 16 residues. CDR3 loop: CASSLAAGTGYRYAYF. The CDR3, as DNA: TGCGCCAGCAGCTTGGCGGCGGGGACAGGGTACAGATACGCGTATTTT.

The V and J genes are TRBV7-2 and TRBJ2-1; maybe TRBD1 (6 bases). V gave up 3 bases and J gave up 0 bases, with 9 bases separating them. The germline CDR1 and CDR2 sequences are SGHTA and FQGNSA. The CDR3 has 15 amino acids. Here the CDR3 DNA reads TGTGCCAGCAGCTTCAGGGGTAGCTCCTACAATGAGCAGTTCTTC. This translates into CASSFRGSSYNEQFF. Together with reference TRBV7-2 and TRBJ2-1, the CDR3 gives the full variable domain: GAGVSQSPSNKVTEKGKDVELRCDPISGHTALYWYRQSLGQGLEFLIYFQGNSAPDKSGLPSDRFSAERTGGSVSTLTIQRTQQEDSAVYLCASSFRGSSYNEQFFGPGTRLTVL.

This chain joins TRBV2 and TRBJ2-7, with a tentative D call TRBD2 (5 bases). The CDR3 totals 14 residues. In germline, CDR1 is SNHLY, CDR2 FYNNEI. V lost 2 bases and J 5 bases, leaving 13 bases between the germline ends. The CDR3 DNA reads as TGTGCCAGCAGTGAAAGTTCGGGGTGGAACGAGCAGTACTTC. Translating gives CASSESSGWNEQYF.

CDR3 DNA: TGCGCCAGCAGCTTGGCCGGGACTAGCGGGAGATTGGGGGATCAAGAGACCCAGTACTTC. Encoded protein: CASSLAGTSGRLGDQETQYF. This chain connects TRBV5-1 to TRBJ2-5; 14 bases fit TRBD2. The trim removed 0 bases at V and 2 bases at J, leaving 12 bases unmatched. CDR3 size: 20 residues. CDR1 is SGHRS, CDR2 YFSETQ, per germline.

The gene calls are TRBV7-2 and TRBJ2-7, with 9 nucleotides matching TRBD2. V dropped 0 bases and J dropped 10; count of bases not matched to a gene: 7. This CDR3 contains 14 residues. Germline V gene sequence: CDR1 SGHTA, CDR2 FQGNSA. This CDR3 reads CASSLAPSTSGQYF. CDR3 nucleotide sequence: TGTGCCAGCAGCTTAGCGCCGTCGACTAGCGGCCAGTACTTC.

To note about this clonotype: Its ends do not fully match the called genes, so a read error is possible. The chain links TRBV7-3 to TRBJ2-3, with 7 bases lining up with TRBD2. The CDR3 spans 14 residues. The V gene's germline CDR1 is SGHTA and CDR2 FQGTGA. The CDR3 protein is CASSLSGRRDTRYF. In DNA, the CDR3 is TGTGCCAGCAGCTTAAGCGGGAGACGAGATACGCGGTATTTT.

The V gene is TRBV15, the J gene TRBJ2-1, with D hard to call. The CDR3 is made up of 15 amino acids. Deletions cut 1 base from V and 8 bases from J, with 15 bases between. Germline-derived CDR1 and CDR2 are LNHNV and YYDKDF (reference sequence). CDR3 protein: CATSRVGYPSDEQFF. CDR3 coding DNA: TGTGCCACCAGCAGAGTGGGGTACCCCAGCGATGAGCAGTTCTTC.

V is TRBV2 and J is TRBJ1-2; TRBD1 is a possible D gene (5 bases). Between the trimmed V and J ends, which lost 0 bases and 4 bases, there was a span of 9 bases. In germline, CDR1 is SNHLY, CDR2 FYNNEI. This CDR3 has 14 residues. CDR3 coding DNA: TGTGCCAGCAGTGAAGCCGGGGGGACCTATGGCTACACCTTC. Its translation is CASSEAGGTYGYTF.

The CDR3, as DNA: TGTGCCAGCAGCCAAGTAGTTGATAATTCACCCCTCCACTTT. It translates to CASSQVVDNSPLHF. J is TRBJ1-6 and V is TRBV3-1; D call uncertain. The CDR3 runs 14 residues. Germline CDR1 and CDR2: LGHDT and YNNKEL (reference sequence). Trimming cost V 1 base and J 5 bases, with 6 bases left between them.

V is TRBV9 and J is TRBJ2-3, with D perhaps matching TRBD2 (6 bases). Germline CDR1 is SGDLS and CDR2 is YYNGEE. V lost 4 bases and J 6 bases, leaving 15 bases between the germline ends. The CDR3 length is 14 residues. This CDR3 reads CASSTSLRGDTQYF. The CDR3 DNA follows: TGTGCCAGCAGCACTAGCCTTCGGGGGGATACGCAGTATTTT.

V usage is TRBV5-1 and J usage is TRBJ2-5; D not certain. Trimming took off 0 bases at V and 1 base at J, with 10 bases between the two ends. This CDR3 is 15 amino acids long. Germline V gene data show CDR1 as SGHRS and CDR2 as YFSETQ. The CDR3 here is CASSLAWAGQETQYF. In DNA, the CDR3 is TGCGCCAGCAGCTTGGCCTGGGCCGGCCAAGAGACCCAGTACTTC.

This clonotype was seen at least ten times. The chain carries TRBV20-1 and TRBJ2-1, with 11 bases that match TRBD2. V shed 5 bases, J shed 2 bases, and the junction held 5 bases outside the gene matches. The CDR3 runs 15 residues. CDR1 DFQATT and CDR2 SNEGSKA come from the germline V gene (reference sequence). DNA for the CDR3: TGCAGTGCTCCTAGCGGGAGGACGACCTACAATGAGCAGTTCTTC. Translation: CSAPSGRTTYNEQFF.

This clonotype was detected only once. This chain joins TRBV6-1 and TRBJ2-5; D possibly uses TRBD1 or TRBD2 (6 bases each). The J call may be mistaken, given a closer DNA end match to TRBJ2-7. Germline CDR1 and CDR2: MNHNS and SASEGT. The CDR3 contains 15 residues. In DNA form, the CDR3 reads TGTGCCAGCATCCAGGAGCCGGGGGCTTCCTACGAGCAGTACTTC. This codes for CASIQEPGASYEQYF.

The J gene is TRBJ2-7, the V gene TRBV21-1; the table's D call, TRBD1, was not checked against the DNA. TRBV21-1 is a listed pseudogene. The CDR3 consists of 18 residues. The CDR3 bases are TGTGCCAGCAGCATACGGGACAGGGGGCGCGGGCCTGCCTACGAGCAGTACTTC. Its translation: CASSIRDRGRGPAYEQYF.